The T cell receptor beta chain under discussion was sequenced for a study of blood T cell repertoires in COVID-19. Looking at the study overall: Sites across the United States, Italy and Spain contributed samples from acute and convalescent COVID-19.

Followed longitudinally, the Seattle patients had been enrolled during active infection. Trimming took 9 bases from V and 2 from J; bases not matched to a gene: 9. Germline assignment: CDR1 ENHRY and CDR2 SYGVKD. This CDR3 spans 14 amino acids. Profiling relied on immunoSEQ multiplex PCR, and the TCRdb table lists in-frame clones only, not all of them. The sample carries about 96,000 clones, about 90% recorded once. The rearrangement joins TRBV10-3 to TRBJ2-5; 7 nucleotides match TRBD1. Sequenced input: peripheral blood. The receptor's source is a human donor with COVID-19, enrolled during active disease. The donor label of this sample is uncertain. The CDR3 region has the DNA TGTGCCATTGCTGCCGACAGGGTGCAAGAGACCCAGTACTTC. Encoded protein: CAIAADRVQETQYF.